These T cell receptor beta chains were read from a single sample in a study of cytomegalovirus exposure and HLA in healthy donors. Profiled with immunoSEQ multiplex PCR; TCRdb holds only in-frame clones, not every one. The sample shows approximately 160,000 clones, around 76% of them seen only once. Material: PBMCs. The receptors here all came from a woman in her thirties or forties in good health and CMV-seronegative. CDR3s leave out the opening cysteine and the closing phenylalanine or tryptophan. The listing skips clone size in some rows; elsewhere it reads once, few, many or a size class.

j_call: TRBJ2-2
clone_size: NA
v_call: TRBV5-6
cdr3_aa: ASSLVQGGNTGELF

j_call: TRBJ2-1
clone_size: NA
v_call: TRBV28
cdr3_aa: ASLQGNEQF

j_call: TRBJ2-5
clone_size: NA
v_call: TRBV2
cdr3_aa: ASSEASVAGGSQY

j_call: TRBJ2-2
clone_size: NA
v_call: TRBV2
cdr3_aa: ASSGEMGPGELF

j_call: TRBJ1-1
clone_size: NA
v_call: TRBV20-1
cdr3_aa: SAQRGTEAF

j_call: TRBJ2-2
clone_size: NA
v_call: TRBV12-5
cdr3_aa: ASGSGTSGGGTGELF

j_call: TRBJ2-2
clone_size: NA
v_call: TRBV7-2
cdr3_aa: ASSARAGSGMPGELF

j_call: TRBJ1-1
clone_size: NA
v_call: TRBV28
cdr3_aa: ASSLHTGFLEAF

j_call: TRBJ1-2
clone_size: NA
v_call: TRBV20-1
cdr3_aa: TPRWGHGYT

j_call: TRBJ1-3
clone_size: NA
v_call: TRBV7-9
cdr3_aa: ASSPGGSESAIY

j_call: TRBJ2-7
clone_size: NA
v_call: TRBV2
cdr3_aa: ASNRQGTHEQY

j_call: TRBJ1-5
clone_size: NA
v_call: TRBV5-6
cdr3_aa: ASSLTGNGNQPQH

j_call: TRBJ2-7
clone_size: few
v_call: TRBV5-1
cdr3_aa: ASSVGQGGNYEQY

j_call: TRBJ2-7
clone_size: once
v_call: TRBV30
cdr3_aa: AWSVPDFYEQY

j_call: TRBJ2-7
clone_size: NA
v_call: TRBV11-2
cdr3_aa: ASSLREEQY

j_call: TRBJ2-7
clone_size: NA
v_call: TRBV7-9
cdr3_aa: ASGGQEEQY

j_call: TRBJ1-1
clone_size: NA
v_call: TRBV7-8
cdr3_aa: ASSLRRGGEAF

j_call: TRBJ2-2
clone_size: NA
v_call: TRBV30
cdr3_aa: ACLLRDRGVTANTGELF

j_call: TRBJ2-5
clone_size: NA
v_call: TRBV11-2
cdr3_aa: ASSLGVTGEGETQY

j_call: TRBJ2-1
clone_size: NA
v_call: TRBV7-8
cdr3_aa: ASSPRGSYNEQF

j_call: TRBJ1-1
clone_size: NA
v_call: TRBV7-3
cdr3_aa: ASSDELGGTEAF

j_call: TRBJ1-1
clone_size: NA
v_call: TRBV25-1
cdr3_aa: ASRGRGRGRTEAF

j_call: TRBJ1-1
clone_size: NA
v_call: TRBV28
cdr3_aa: AGRYRENTEAF

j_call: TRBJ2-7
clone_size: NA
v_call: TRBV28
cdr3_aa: ASSVSGKGYEQY

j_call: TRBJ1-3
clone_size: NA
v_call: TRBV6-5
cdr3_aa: ASSSSGTGGNTIY

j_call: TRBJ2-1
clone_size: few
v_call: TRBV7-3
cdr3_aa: ASSLPTALKDEQF

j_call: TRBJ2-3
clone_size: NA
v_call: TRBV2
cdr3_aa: ASKGGSGTDTQY

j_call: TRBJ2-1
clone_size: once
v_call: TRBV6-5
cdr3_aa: ASGYSGSINEQF

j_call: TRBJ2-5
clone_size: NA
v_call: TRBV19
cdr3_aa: ATADPRTSGQETQY

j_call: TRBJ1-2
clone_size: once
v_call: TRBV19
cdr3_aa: ASRDSGAGYT

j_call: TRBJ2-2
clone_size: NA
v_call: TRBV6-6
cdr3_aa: ASCGAPAGELF

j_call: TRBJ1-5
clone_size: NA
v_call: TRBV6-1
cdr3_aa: ASSDWAGSSNQPQH

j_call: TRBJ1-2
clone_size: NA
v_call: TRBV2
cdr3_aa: ASSEDGLGQVNYGYT

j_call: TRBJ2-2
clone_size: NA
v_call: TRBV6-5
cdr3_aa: ASSGIAGAAGELF

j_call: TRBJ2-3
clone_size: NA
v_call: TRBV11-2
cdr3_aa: ASSLRSGLGTDTQY

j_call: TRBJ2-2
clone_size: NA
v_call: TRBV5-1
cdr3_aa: ASSPGQGLGGELF

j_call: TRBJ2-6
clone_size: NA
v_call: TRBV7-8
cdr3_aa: ASSLRSGANVLT

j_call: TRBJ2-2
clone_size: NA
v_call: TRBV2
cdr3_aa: ASRQSGQNTGELF

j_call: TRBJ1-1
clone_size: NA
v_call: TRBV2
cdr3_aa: ASREQGTEAF

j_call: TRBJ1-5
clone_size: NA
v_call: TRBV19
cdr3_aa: ASSMAGTRQPQH